These 17 T cell receptor beta chains share one sample of origin, sequenced in a study of blood T cells in healthy people across ages. Using a J-beta primer mix together with a sample-barcoded 5' primer, a second PCR was run for 7 to 11 cycles. TCRdb reanalysed the 5' RACE reads using MiXCR and keeps one entry per CDR3 protein. Counted here are 1.5 million to 2 million distinct CDR3 sequences, 49% occurring once; the ten biggest clones make up around 2.1%. Sequencing was carried out using blood. The origin of the receptors is a middle-aged woman in good health.

This clonotype has just a few counts. V is TRBV20-1 and J is TRBJ2-3; the D gene is possibly TRBD1 (6 bases). The germline V gene encodes CDR1 DFQATT and CDR2 SNEGSKA (reference sequence). The CDR3 sequence is 15 residues long. The V end lost 6 bases, the J end lost 0 bases, and 16 bases lay between the germline ends. CDR3 sequence: CSAHQQGRSTDTQYF. CDR3 DNA: TGCAGTGCCCACCAACAGGGTCGGAGCACAGATACGCAGTATTTT.

The V call is TRBV6-6, the J call TRBJ1-3; no reliable D call. Per the germline V gene, CDR1 is MNHNY and CDR2 is SVGAGI (reference sequence). Trimming left V 7 bases short and J 3 bases short, with 16 bases between. The CDR3 contains 15 residues. DNA of the CDR3: TGTGCCAGCAATCTTCTAGGCGCTGGTGGAAACACCATATATTTT. Its translation: CASNLLGAGGNTIYF.

The rearrangement links TRBV20-1 to TRBJ1-2, with D tentatively TRBD1 (6 bases). Trimming stripped 6 bases from V and 1 base from J, with 21 bases between. The CDR3 extends over 16 amino acids. Germline assignment: CDR1 DFQATT and CDR2 SNEGSKA (reference sequence). Here the CDR3 reads CSAVGGQPSYNYGYTF. The CDR3 DNA reads as TGCAGTGCGGTGGGGGGACAACCCTCCTATAACTATGGCTACACCTTC.

The V gene is TRBV5-1, the J gene TRBJ2-3; D remains unclear. Trimming removed 5 bases at V and 5 bases at J, with 12 bases between. The CDR3 consists of 13 residues. From germline, CDR1 is SGHRS and CDR2 YFSETQ. The CDR3 reads CASRKPTEDTQYF. The CDR3 DNA follows: TGCGCCAGCAGGAAGCCCACGGAAGATACGCAGTATTTT.

The chain employs TRBV11-1 and TRBJ2-7; 7 positions match TRBD2. Germline-derived CDR1 and CDR2 are SGHAT and FQDESV (reference sequence). The V segment lost 5 bases and the J segment 6 bases; nucleotides outside the gene matches: 16. There are 16 residues in the CDR3. The CDR3 DNA follows: TGTGCCAGCAGCCCCCAGGAAAGCGGGGACCCCTGCGAGCAGTACTTC. Its translation is CASSPQESGDPCEQYF.

The rearrangement joins TRBV7-2 to TRBJ2-7; no definite D call. Germline values: CDR1 SGHTA, CDR2 FQGNSA. CDR3 length: 15 amino acids. Trimming removed 0 bases from V and 0 bases from J, with 9 bases in between. CDR3 nucleotide sequence: TGTGCCAGCAGCTTAGCGCCAGCCACCTCCTACGAGCAGTACTTC. Translated, it gives CASSLAPATSYEQYF.

This chain connects TRBV20-1 to TRBJ2-5; 10 bases map to TRBD1. V trimming: 3 bases; J trimming: 2 bases; junction bases outside the gene matches: 3. Germline values: CDR1 DFQATT, CDR2 SNEGSKA (reference sequence). This CDR3 is built from 14 residues. The CDR3 DNA sequence: TGCAGTGCTAGGACAGGGGGCCCACAAGAGACCCAGTACTTC. Protein product: CSARTGGPQETQYF.

V usage is TRBV11-2 and J usage is TRBJ2-3; the D gene is possibly TRBD2 (5 bases). There are 17 residues in the CDR3. The germline CDR1 and CDR2 sequences are SGHAT and FQNNGV. Trimming left V 1 base short and J 3 bases short, with 17 bases between. The CDR3 nucleotides read TGTGCCAGCAGCTTAGTGGTGGTCCTAGCAACGACAGATACGCAGTATTTT. Translating gives CASSLVVVLATTDTQYF. The full variable domain, with the rest looked up from reference TRBV11-2 and TRBJ2-3, is EAGVAQSPRYKIIEKRQSVAFWCNPISGHATLYWYQQILGQGPKLLIQFQNNGVVDDSQLPKDRFSAERLKGVDSTLKIQPAKLEDSAVYLCASSLVVVLATTDTQYFGPGTRLTVL.

This clonotype was observed a handful of times. J is TRBJ2-3 and V is TRBV7-2; the match to TRBD2 covers 9 bases. Germline CDR1 and CDR2: SGHTA and FQGNSA. The CDR3 covers 16 residues. Losses at the gene ends were 3 bases for V and 0 bases for J; bases not matched to a gene: 4. CDR3 coding DNA: TGTGCCAGCAGCTTTACAGCGGGGGGAAGCACAGATACGCAGTATTTT. Protein product: CASSFTAGGSTDTQYF.

This sequence joins TRBV5-1 and TRBJ1-2; D is perhaps TRBD1 (5 bases). Trimming took off 6 bases at V and 1 base at J, with 13 bases between the two ends. CDR1 is SGHRS and CDR2 is YFSETQ in the germline V gene. There are 14 residues in the CDR3. The CDR3 region is CASTSDTNNYGYTF. The CDR3 DNA sequence: TGCGCCAGCACCTCGGACACAAATAACTATGGCTACACCTTC.

In regard to this clonotype: A junction end diverges from the germline sequence, so it may reflect a read error. J is TRBJ2-5 and V is TRBV7-2, with 7 nucleotides matching TRBD1. CDR1 is SGHTA, CDR2 FQGNSA, per germline. CDR3 length: 15 amino acids. CDR3 amino acids: CASSLTRGYQETEYF. CDR3 coding DNA: TGTGCCAGCAGCTTAACCAGGGGGTACCAAGAGACCGAGTACTTC.

The chain uses TRBV5-5 and TRBJ2-7; 9 nucleotides align to TRBD2. Per the germline V gene, CDR1 is SGHKS and CDR2 is YYEKEE (reference sequence). Losses at the gene ends were 4 bases for V and 0 bases for J; bases not matched to a gene: 8. This CDR3 is 16 amino acids long. CDR3 amino acids: CASSGGVSGSSYEQYF. The CDR3 DNA is TGTGCCAGCAGCGGGGGGGTTAGCGGGAGCTCCTACGAGCAGTACTTC. Together with reference TRBV5-5 and TRBJ2-7, the CDR3 gives the full variable domain: DAGVTQSPTHLIKTRGQQVTLRCSPISGHKSVSWYQQVLGQGPQFIFQYYEKEERGRGNFPDRFSARQFPNYSSELNVNALLLGDSALYLCASSGGVSGSSYEQYFGPGTRLTVT.

This clonotype was detected many times. V and J are TRBV6-2 or TRBV6-3 and TRBJ2-5, with D tentatively TRBD1 or TRBD2 (5 bases each). Trimming left V 2 bases short and J 4 bases short, with 11 bases between. Germline CDR1 MNHEY, CDR2 SVGEGT. The CDR3 spans 14 residues. The CDR3, as DNA: TGTGCCAGCAGTTACGGCAGGGACGGAGAGACCCAGTACTTC. It yields the protein CASSYGRDGETQYF.

This chain uses TRBV5-6 with TRBJ2-5, with TRBD2 matching 12 bases. Germline V gene data show CDR1 as SGHDT and CDR2 as YYEEEE. V was clipped by 0 bases and J by 4 bases; unmatched bases: 1. The CDR3 contains 15 residues. The DNA of the CDR3 is TGTGCCAGCAGCTTGGAGGGACTAGCGGGAGAGACCCAGTACTTC. It yields the protein CASSLEGLAGETQYF.

V is TRBV6-5 and J is TRBJ2-6, with D perhaps matching TRBD1 (6 bases). Trimming shortened V by 3 bases and J by 0 bases, and 12 bases separated the two germline ends. The CDR3 sequence is 17 residues long. Germline V gene lookup returns CDR1 MNHEY and CDR2 SVGAGI. The CDR3 reads CASSYWDTSSGANVLTF. DNA of the CDR3: TGTGCCAGCAGTTATTGGGACACGTCCTCTGGGGCCAACGTCCTGACTTTC.

This chain uses TRBV5-1 with TRBJ2-3, with a tentative D call TRBD2 (6 bases). This CDR3 has 14 amino acids. V lost 4 bases to trimming and J lost 4 bases, with 13 bases between them. Germline V gene lookup returns CDR1 SGHRS and CDR2 YFSETQ. CDR3 amino acids: CASSVEREADTQYF. The CDR3 coding sequence is TGCGCCAGCAGCGTAGAGAGGGAGGCAGATACGCAGTATTTT. Full variable domain (outside the CDR3, taken from reference TRBV5-1 and TRBJ2-3): KAGVTQTPRYLIKTRGQQVTLSCSPISGHRSVSWYQQTPGQGLQFLFEYFSETQRNKGNFPGRFSGRQFSNSRSEMNVSTLELGDSALYLCASSVEREADTQYFGPGTRLTVL.

The genes are TRBV15 and TRBJ2-5; 9 bases are a match to TRBD2. Per the germline V gene, CDR1 is LNHNV and CDR2 is YYDKDF (reference sequence). This CDR3 region has 17 residues. V shed 0 bases, J shed 1 base, and the junction held 6 bases outside the gene matches. Here the CDR3 reads CATSRDLGTSSQETQYF. CDR3 sequence (DNA): TGTGCCACCAGCAGAGATTTGGGGACTAGCAGCCAAGAGACCCAGTACTTC.